This T cell receptor beta chain was identified during a study of cytomegalovirus exposure and HLA in healthy donors. About this clone: What it recognizes is unknown.

The CDR3 runs to 14 residues. V lost 5 bases, J lost 0 bases, and 10 bases lay in between. The germline V gene encodes CDR1 SGHRS and CDR2 YFSETQ. Study results and caveats: A previous analysis found most TCR beta V segments productive roughly 87% or roughly 30% of the time.

Use of 60 Vbeta and 13 Jbeta primers characterized the PCR. Measured with immunoSEQ multiplex PCR; TCRdb has only the in-frame clones, and not every one. The sample lists some 250,000 clones; 82% were seen once. Source material: PBMCs. The chain uses TRBV5-1 and TRBJ2-3; a possible D gene is TRBD1 (5 bases). The clonotype originates from a woman aged 35 to 49 in good health and CMV-seropositive. CDR3 protein: CASSPGISTDTQYF. CDR3 bases: TGCGCCAGCAGTCCAGGGATAAGCACAGATACGCAGTATTTT.